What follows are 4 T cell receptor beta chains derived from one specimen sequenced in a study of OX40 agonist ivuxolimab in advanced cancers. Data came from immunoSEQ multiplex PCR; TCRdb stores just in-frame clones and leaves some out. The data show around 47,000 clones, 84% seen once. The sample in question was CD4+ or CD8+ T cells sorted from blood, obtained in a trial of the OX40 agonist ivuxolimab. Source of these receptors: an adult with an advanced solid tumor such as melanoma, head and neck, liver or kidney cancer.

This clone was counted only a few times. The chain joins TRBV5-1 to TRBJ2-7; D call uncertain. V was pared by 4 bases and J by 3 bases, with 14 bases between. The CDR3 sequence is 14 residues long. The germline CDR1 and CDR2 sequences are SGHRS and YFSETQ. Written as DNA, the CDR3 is TGCGCCAGCAGCCCAATCGACGGAGACTACGAGCAGTACTTC. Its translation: CASSPIDGDYEQYF.

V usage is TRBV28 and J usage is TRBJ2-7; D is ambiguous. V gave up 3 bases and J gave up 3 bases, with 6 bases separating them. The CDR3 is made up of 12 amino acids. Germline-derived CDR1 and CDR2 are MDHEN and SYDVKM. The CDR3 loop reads CASSFYGYEQYF. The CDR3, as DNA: TGTGCCAGCAGTTTTTATGGCTACGAGCAGTACTTC.

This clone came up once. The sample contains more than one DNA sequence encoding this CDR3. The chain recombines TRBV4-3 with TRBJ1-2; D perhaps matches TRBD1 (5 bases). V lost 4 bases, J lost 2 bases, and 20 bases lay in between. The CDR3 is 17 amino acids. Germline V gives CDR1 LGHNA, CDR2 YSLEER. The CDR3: CASSPSPAGSSNYGYTF. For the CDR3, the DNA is TGCGCCAGCAGCCCCTCCCCCGCAGGGAGTTCCAACTATGGCTACACCTTC.

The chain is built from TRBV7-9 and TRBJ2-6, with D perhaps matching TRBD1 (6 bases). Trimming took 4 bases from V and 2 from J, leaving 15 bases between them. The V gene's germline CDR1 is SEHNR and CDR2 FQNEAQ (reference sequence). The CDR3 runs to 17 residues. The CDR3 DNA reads TGTGCCAGCAGCTCGCCGGGACAACAAACTGGGGCCAACGTCCTGACTTTC. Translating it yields CASSSPGQQTGANVLTF. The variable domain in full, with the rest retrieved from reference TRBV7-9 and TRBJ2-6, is DTGVSQNPRHKITKRGQNVTFRCDPISEHNRLYWYRQTLGQGPEFLTYFQNEAQLEKSRLLSDRFSAERPKGSFSTLEIQRTEQGDSAMYLCASSSPGQQTGANVLTFGAGSRLTVL.